This T cell receptor (beta chain) was profiled in a study of blood T cell repertoires in COVID-19. Study-level background: Samples taken during acute and convalescent COVID-19 were collected in the United States, Italy and Spain. The analysed material was cDNA or gDNA that came from T cells, B-cell-depleted T cells, or PBMCs.

CDR1 LNHDA and CDR2 SQIVND come from the germline V gene (reference sequence). V shed 2 bases and J shed 0 bases, with 7 bases lying between them. This CDR3 is built from 14 residues. Original processing methods: Estimation of nucleated cell counts relied on the amplification of reference gene primers. Profiling relied on immunoSEQ multiplex PCR, and the TCRdb table lists in-frame clones only, not all of them. That table gives V, J and clone size, and the DNA gave D and trimming. The table has around 170,000 clones, under 85% seen once; the top ten hold approximately 6.1%. The rearrangement links TRBV19 to TRBJ1-2; D unclear. The source material was peripheral blood. The sequence was obtained from a woman aged 40 to 50 with acute or convalescent COVID-19. The CDR3 sequence is CASSISLSNYGYTF. In DNA, the CDR3 is TGTGCCAGTAGTATATCCCTCTCTAACTATGGCTACACCTTC.